This T cell receptor beta chain is from a study of breast tumors, draining lymph nodes, adjacent tissues. The V end lost 4 bases, the J end lost 4 bases, and 15 bases lay between the germline ends. The CDR3 runs to 15 residues. Per germline, CDR1 SGHRS and CDR2 YFSETQ. Breast cancer patients provided tissue from their axillary draining lymph nodes. One entry per CDR3 protein results from TCRdb running MiXCR on the multiplex PCR reads. The sample carries about 230,000 distinct CDR3 sequences, around 32% recorded once. This clonotype was seen many times. Its antigen is unidentified. Broader study findings: Tumor TCR diversity was below lymph nodes but above nontumor tissue.

This clonotype originated in a female donor with breast cancer. Some clones in this sample may be carry-over from other donors' samples. The chain carries TRBV5-1 and TRBJ2-1; a weak D match, TRBD1 (5 bases). Material: axillary lymph node tissue. The CDR3 here is CASSPKAGLYNEQFF. Here the CDR3 DNA reads TGCGCCAGCAGCCCGAAGGCAGGGCTGTACAATGAGCAGTTCTTC.